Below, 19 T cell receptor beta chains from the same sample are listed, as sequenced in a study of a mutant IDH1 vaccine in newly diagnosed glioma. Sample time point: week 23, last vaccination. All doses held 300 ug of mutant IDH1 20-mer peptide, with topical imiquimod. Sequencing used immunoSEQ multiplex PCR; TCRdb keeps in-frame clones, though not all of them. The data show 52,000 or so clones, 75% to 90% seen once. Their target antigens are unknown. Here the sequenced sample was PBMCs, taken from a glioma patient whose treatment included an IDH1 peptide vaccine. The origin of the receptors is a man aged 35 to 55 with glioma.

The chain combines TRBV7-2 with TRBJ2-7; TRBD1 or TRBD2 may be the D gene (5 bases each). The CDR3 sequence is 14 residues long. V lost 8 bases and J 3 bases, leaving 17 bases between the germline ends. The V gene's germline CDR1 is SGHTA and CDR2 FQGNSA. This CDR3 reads CASAMGRGDYEQYF. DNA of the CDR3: TGTGCCAGCGCCATGGGACGAGGGGACTACGAGCAGTACTTC.

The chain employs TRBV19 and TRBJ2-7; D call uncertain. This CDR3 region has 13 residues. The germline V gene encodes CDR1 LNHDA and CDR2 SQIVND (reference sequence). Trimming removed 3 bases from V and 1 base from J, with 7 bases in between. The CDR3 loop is CASSIGFSYEQYF. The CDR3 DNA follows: TGTGCCAGTAGTATCGGATTTTCCTACGAGCAGTACTTC. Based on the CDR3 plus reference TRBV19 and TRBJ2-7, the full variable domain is DGGITQSPKYLFRKEGQNVTLSCEQNLNHDAMYWYRQDPGQGLRLIYYSQIVNDFQKGDIAEGYSVSREKKESFPLTVTSAQKNPTAFYLCASSIGFSYEQYFGPGTRLTVT.

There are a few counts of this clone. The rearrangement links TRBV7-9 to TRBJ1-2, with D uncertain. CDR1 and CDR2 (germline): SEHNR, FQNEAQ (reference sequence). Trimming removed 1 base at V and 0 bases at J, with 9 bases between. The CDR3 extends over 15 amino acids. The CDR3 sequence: CASSLGAATNYGYTF. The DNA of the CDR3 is TGTGCCAGCAGCTTAGGGGCGGCTACTAACTATGGCTACACCTTC. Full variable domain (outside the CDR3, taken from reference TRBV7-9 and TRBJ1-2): DTGVSQNPRHKITKRGQNVTFRCDPISEHNRLYWYRQTLGQGPEFLTYFQNEAQLEKSRLLSDRFSAERPKGSFSTLEIQRTEQGDSAMYLCASSLGAATNYGYTFGSGTRLTVV.

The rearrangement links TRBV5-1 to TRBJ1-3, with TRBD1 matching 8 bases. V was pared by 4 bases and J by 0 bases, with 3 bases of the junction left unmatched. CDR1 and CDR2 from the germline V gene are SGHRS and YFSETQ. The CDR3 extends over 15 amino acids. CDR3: CASSGTGDSGNTIYF. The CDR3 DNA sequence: TGCGCCAGCAGCGGGACAGGAGACTCTGGAAACACCATATATTTT.

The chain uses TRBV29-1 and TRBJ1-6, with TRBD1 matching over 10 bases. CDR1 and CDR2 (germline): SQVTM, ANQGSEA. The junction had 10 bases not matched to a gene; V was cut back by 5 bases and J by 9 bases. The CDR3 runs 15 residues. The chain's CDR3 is CSVLIGTGEGSPLHF. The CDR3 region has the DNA TGCAGCGTTCTGATAGGGACAGGGGAGGGTTCACCCCTCCACTTT. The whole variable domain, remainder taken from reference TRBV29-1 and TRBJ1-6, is SAVISQKPSRDICQRGTSLTIQCQVDSQVTMMFWYRQQPGQSLTLIATANQGSEATYESGFVIDKFPISRPNLTFSTLTVSNMSPEDSSIYLCSVLIGTGEGSPLHFGNGTRLTVT.

CDR3 in amino acids: CAWSLTGVNSPLHF. The DNA of the CDR3 is TGTGCCTGGAGCTTGACAGGCGTCAATTCACCCCTCCACTTT. V is TRBV30 and J is TRBJ1-6, with a possible D match to TRBD1 (6 bases). V lost 3 bases and J lost 7, with 13 bases in between. This CDR3 has 14 amino acids. The germline V gene has CDR1 GTSNPN and CDR2 SVGIG (reference sequence).

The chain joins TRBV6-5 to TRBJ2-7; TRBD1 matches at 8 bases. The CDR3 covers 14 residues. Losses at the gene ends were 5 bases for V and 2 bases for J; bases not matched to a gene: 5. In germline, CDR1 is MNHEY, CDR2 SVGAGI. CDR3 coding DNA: TGTGCCAGCAGTCGAGGACAGGGAACCTACGAGCAGTACTTC. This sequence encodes CASSRGQGTYEQYF.

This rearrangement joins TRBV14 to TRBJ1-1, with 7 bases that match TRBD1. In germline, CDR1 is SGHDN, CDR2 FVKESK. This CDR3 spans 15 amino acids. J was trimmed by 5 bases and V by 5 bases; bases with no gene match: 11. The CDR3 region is CASSETQGVGTEAFF. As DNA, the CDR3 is TGTGCCAGCAGCGAGACCCAGGGGGTCGGGACTGAAGCTTTCTTT.

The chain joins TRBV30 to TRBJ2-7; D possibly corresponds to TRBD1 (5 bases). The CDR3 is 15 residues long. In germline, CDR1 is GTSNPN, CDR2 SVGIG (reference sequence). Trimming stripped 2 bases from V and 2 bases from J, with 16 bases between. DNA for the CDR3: TGTGCCTGGAGTCCCCAGGGTCGCGGCACCTACGAGCAGTACTTC. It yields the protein CAWSPQGRGTYEQYF.

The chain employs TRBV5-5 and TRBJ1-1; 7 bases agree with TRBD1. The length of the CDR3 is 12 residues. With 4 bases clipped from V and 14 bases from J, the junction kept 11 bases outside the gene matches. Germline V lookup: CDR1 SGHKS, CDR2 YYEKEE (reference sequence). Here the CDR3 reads CASSLRDRERFF. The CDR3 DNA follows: TGTGCCAGCAGCCTTCGAGACAGGGAACGGTTCTTT.

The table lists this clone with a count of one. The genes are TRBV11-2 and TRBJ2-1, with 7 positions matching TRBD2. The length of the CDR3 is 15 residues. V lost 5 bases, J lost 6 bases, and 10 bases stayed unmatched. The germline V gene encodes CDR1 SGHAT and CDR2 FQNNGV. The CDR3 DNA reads TGTGCCAGCAGCCCGGTCGGACTAGTGAGCAATGAGCAGTTCTTC. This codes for CASSPVGLVSNEQFF. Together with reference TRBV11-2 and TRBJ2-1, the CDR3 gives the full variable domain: EAGVAQSPRYKIIEKRQSVAFWCNPISGHATLYWYQQILGQGPKLLIQFQNNGVVDDSQLPKDRFSAERLKGVDSTLKIQPAKLEDSAVYLCASSPVGLVSNEQFFGPGTRLTVL.

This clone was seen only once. For the CDR3, the DNA is TGTGCCAGCAGTGAAAGGACAGGGTCTGTGAATAGTGCGCATGGCTACACCTTC. Its protein is CASSERTGSVNSAHGYTF. The chain joins TRBV6-1 to TRBJ1-2, with TRBD1 identical over 8 bases. The J segment lost 6 bases and the V segment lost 2 bases, leaving 17 bases of the junction unmatched. The CDR3 length is 18 residues. Germline-derived CDR1 and CDR2 are MNHNS and SASEGT.

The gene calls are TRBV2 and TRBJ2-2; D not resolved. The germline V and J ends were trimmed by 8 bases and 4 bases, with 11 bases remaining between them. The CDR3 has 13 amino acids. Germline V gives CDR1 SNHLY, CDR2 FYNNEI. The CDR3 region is CASANSLTGELFF. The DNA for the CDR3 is TGTGCCAGCGCTAACAGCCTCACCGGGGAGCTGTTTTTT.

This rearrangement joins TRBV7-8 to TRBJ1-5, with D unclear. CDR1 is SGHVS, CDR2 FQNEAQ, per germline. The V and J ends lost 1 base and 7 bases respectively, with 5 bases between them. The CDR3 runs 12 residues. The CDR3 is CASSLDQQPQHF. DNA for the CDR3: TGTGCCAGCAGCTTAGATCAACAGCCCCAGCATTTT.

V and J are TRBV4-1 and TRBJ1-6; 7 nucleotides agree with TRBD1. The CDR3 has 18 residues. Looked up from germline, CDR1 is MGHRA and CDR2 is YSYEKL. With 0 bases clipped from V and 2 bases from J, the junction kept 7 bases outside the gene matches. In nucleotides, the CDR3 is TGCGCCAGCAGCCAAGATAGGCAGGGGGACCCCTATAATTCACCCCTCCACTTT. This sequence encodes CASSQDRQGDPYNSPLHF.

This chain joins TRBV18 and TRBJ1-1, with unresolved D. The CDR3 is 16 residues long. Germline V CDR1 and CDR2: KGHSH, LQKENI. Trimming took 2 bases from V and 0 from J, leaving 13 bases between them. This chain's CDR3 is CASSPTWRGVNTEAFF. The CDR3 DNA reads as TGTGCCAGCTCACCAACGTGGCGGGGAGTGAACACTGAAGCTTTCTTT.

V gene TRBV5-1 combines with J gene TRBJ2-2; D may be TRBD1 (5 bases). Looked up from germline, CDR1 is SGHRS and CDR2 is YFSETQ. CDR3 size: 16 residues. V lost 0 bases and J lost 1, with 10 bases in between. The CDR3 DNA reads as TGCGCCAGCAGCTTGGTGTTTGGACAGAACACCGGGGAGCTGTTTTTT. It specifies CASSLVFGQNTGELFF.

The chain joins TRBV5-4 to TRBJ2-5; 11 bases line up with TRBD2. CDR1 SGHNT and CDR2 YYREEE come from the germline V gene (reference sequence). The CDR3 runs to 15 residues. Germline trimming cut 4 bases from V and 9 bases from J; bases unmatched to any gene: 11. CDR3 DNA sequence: TGTGCCAGCAGCCCGGCGACTAGCGGGGCTTCGGCCCAGTACTTC. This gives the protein CASSPATSGASAQYF.

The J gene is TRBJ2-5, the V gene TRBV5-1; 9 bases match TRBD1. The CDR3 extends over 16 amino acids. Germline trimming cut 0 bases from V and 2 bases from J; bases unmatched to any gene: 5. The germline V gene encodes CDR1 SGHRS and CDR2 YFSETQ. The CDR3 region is CASSLGDRASQETQYF. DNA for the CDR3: TGCGCCAGCAGCTTGGGGGACAGGGCTTCACAAGAGACCCAGTACTTC.